One and the same sample provided the 23 T cell receptor beta chains below, sequenced in a study of cytomegalovirus exposure and HLA in healthy donors. Vbeta (60) and Jbeta (13) primers were used in the PCR. Assay used: immunoSEQ multiplex PCR; TCRdb lists only in-frame clones, some missing. The sample has around 130,000 clones, approximately 69% seen once. The sequencing input was PBMCs. The origin of the receptors is a man between 40 and 49 years old in good health and CMV-seropositive.

V usage is TRBV10-1 and J usage is TRBJ2-1; possible D gene TRBD2, 5 bases. Germline CDR1 is WNHNN and CDR2 is SYGVQD (reference sequence). The CDR3 consists of 15 residues. Trimming took 3 bases from V and 3 from J, leaving 12 bases between them. CDR3 DNA: TGCGCCAGCAGTGATGGGAGTTCTATCTACAATGAGCAGTTCTTC. Translated, it gives CASSDGSSIYNEQFF.

This clone was counted between two and nine times. This sequence joins TRBV7-9 and TRBJ1-2, with TRBD1 as a possible D gene (5 bases). Germline V gene data show CDR1 as SEHNR and CDR2 as FQNEAQ (reference sequence). This CDR3 spans 13 amino acids. Trimming pared 0 bases from V and 7 bases from J, leaving 9 bases between. In DNA, the CDR3 is TGTGCCAGCAGCTTAGCGGGGGGTTCTGGCTACACCTTC. Translating gives CASSLAGGSGYTF.

The chain has TRBV9 and TRBJ1-3, with D hard to call. Germline values: CDR1 SGDLS, CDR2 YYNGEE. This CDR3 spans 16 amino acids. V lost 0 bases to trimming and J lost 0 bases, with 10 bases between them. CDR3 DNA sequence: TGTGCCAGCAGCGTAGGTGGGCGAAACTCTGGAAACACCATATATTTT. Its translation: CASSVGGRNSGNTIYF.

The chain is built from TRBV6-5 and TRBJ2-3; possibly TRBD1 for D (7 bases). The CDR3 extends over 12 amino acids. Trimming cost V 7 bases and J 8 bases, with 13 bases left between them. Germline V CDR1 and CDR2: MNHEY, SVGAGI. CDR3 sequence (DNA): TGTGCCAGCAATAACCAGGGGGGTACGCAGTATTTT. Translating it yields CASNNQGGTQYF.

This clone turned up a few times. The chain uses TRBV2 and TRBJ2-7; 13 nucleotides align to TRBD2. CDR1 and CDR2 from the germline V gene are SNHLY and FYNNEI. The CDR3 spans 17 residues. The J segment lost 10 bases and the V segment lost 7 bases, leaving 19 bases of the junction unmatched. In nucleotides, the CDR3 is TGTGCCAGCACCGGACTAGCGGGGGATTCCAAATCTACGAGACAGTACTTC. Translation: CASTGLAGDSKSTRQYF.

The chain carries TRBV27 and TRBJ2-1; TRBD2 might be the D (6 bases). The germline CDR1 and CDR2 sequences are MNHEY and SMNVEV (reference sequence). The CDR3 consists of 13 residues. V lost 7 bases and J lost 4, with 11 bases in between. CDR3 bases: TGTGCCAGCAAGGGCGGGGCGTACAATGAGCAGTTCTTC. It translates to CASKGGAYNEQFF.

The J gene is TRBJ1-5, the V gene TRBV28; no reliable D call. The CDR3 has 12 amino acids. Trimming took off 7 bases at V and 6 bases at J, with 10 bases between the two ends. Germline CDR1 and CDR2: MDHEN and SYDVKM. The CDR3 here is CASTLSGQPQHF. In DNA form, the CDR3 reads TGTGCCAGCACCCTGTCCGGTCAGCCCCAGCATTTT.

The V gene is TRBV30, the J gene TRBJ1-3; D gene uncertain. V was clipped by 2 bases and J by 1 base, with 6 bases between them. Germline V gives CDR1 GTSNPN, CDR2 SVGIG (reference sequence). The CDR3 sequence is 13 residues long. The CDR3 loop reads CAWSTGSGNTIYF. The DNA of the CDR3 is TGTGCCTGGAGTACGGGTTCTGGAAACACCATATATTTT.

This clone has just a few counts. The chain carries TRBV14 and TRBJ2-7, with 8 bases that match TRBD1. The V gene's germline CDR1 is SGHDN and CDR2 FVKESK. The trim removed 1 base at V and 3 bases at J, leaving 5 bases unmatched. CDR3 size: 15 residues. CDR3 sequence reads: CASSQGWTGSYEQYF. Written as DNA, the CDR3 is TGTGCCAGCAGCCAAGGTTGGACAGGGAGCTACGAGCAGTACTTC.

The chain joins TRBV7-9 to TRBJ1-1; perhaps TRBD1 as D (5 bases). The CDR3 is 14 residues long. The V gene's germline CDR1 is SEHNR and CDR2 FQNEAQ (reference sequence). With 5 bases removed from V and 0 bases from J, the gap between germline ends came to 10 bases. CDR3 coding DNA: TGTGCCAGCAGCGCTGACAGACTGAACACTGAAGCTTTCTTT. Residues: CASSADRLNTEAFF.

CDR3 region: CASSVGPAREETQYF. CDR3 sequence (DNA): TGTGCCAGCAGCGTAGGTCCCGCCAGGGAAGAGACCCAGTACTTC. V and J are TRBV9 and TRBJ2-5; possible D gene TRBD1, 5 bases. V lost 0 bases and J lost 3, with 12 bases in between. CDR1 SGDLS and CDR2 YYNGEE come from the germline V gene. CDR3 length: 15 residues. Filled out from reference TRBV9 and TRBJ2-5, the complete variable domain reads DSGVTQTPKHLITATGQRVTLRCSPRSGDLSVYWYQQSLDQGLQFLIQYYNGEERAKGNILERFSAQQFPDLHSELNLSSLELGDSALYFCASSVGPAREETQYFGPGTRLLVL.

As concerns this clone: Other DNA sequences in this sample translate to the same CDR3. The CDR3 DNA reads TGCAGCGTTGCCCGGGACAGAAGCTACAATGAGCAGTTCTTC. Residues: CSVARDRSYNEQFF. The chain joins TRBV29-1 to TRBJ2-1, with 7 bases identical to TRBD1. This CDR3 comprises 14 residues. Germline V gives CDR1 SQVTM, CDR2 ANQGSEA. The junction had 6 bases not matched to a gene; V was cut back by 4 bases and J by 3 bases.

The rearrangement joins TRBV9 to TRBJ2-7, with D possibly matching TRBD1 (5 bases). This CDR3 spans 13 amino acids. The V end was cut by 3 bases, the J end by 6 bases, with 13 bases between. Per germline, CDR1 SGDLS and CDR2 YYNGEE. The CDR3 here is CASSGQILGEQYF. CDR3 nucleotides: TGTGCCAGCAGCGGACAGATCCTAGGCGAGCAGTACTTC.

The J gene is TRBJ2-7, the V gene TRBV6-5; TRBD1 agrees at 8 bases. From germline, CDR1 is MNHEY and CDR2 SVGAGI. This CDR3 is built from 15 residues. V dropped 2 bases and J dropped 2; count of bases not matched to a gene: 5. The CDR3 is CASSYGTGPPYEQYF. CDR3 sequence (DNA): TGTGCCAGCAGTTACGGGACAGGCCCCCCCTACGAGCAGTACTTC.

This chain joins TRBV27 and TRBJ2-7; 9 bases are shared with TRBD1. V dropped 8 bases and J dropped 5; count of bases not matched to a gene: 13. The germline CDR1 and CDR2 sequences are MNHEY and SMNVEV (reference sequence). The CDR3 spans 15 residues. CDR3 amino acids: CASQYSGTGLNEQYF. CDR3 DNA: TGTGCCAGCCAATACTCCGGGACAGGGCTTAACGAGCAGTACTTC.

The genes are TRBV5-6 and TRBJ2-7; weak D call: TRBD1 (7 bases). The germline CDR1 and CDR2 sequences are SGHDT and YYEEEE. The CDR3 sequence is 15 residues long. V lost 0 bases, J lost 1 base, and 11 bases lay in between. The CDR3 bases are TGTGCCAGCAGCTTGGGGGCAGGGGGGTCCTACGAGCAGTACTTC. This sequence encodes CASSLGAGGSYEQYF.

The chain has TRBV5-6 and TRBJ2-3; D perhaps matches TRBD2 (7 bases). This CDR3 has 15 residues. Germline lookup yields CDR1 SGHDT and CDR2 YYEEEE. The V and J ends lost 2 bases and 5 bases respectively, with 15 bases between them. The DNA for the CDR3 is TGTGCCAGCAGCTTCAAAGGGGGGGGCCAAGATACGCAGTATTTT. Translation gives CASSFKGGGQDTQYF.

V gene TRBV6-6 combines with J gene TRBJ2-7, with 10 bases aligning to TRBD1. V was pared by 5 bases and J by 3 bases, with 7 bases of the junction left unmatched. Per germline, CDR1 MNHNY and CDR2 SVGAGI (reference sequence). The length of the CDR3 is 15 residues. CDR3 sequence reads: CASSQIDRGLYEQYF. In DNA, the CDR3 is TGTGCCAGCAGTCAGATAGACAGGGGGCTCTACGAGCAGTACTTC.

This clone appeared a few times. The V call is TRBV19, the J call TRBJ2-3, with D possibly matching TRBD1 (6 bases). Germline CDR1 LNHDA, CDR2 SQIVND (reference sequence). V dropped 6 bases and J dropped 3 bases, with 16 bases sitting between them. The CDR3 runs 15 residues. The CDR3 DNA sequence: TGTGCCAGTAGCCCCTCAGGGGTACGGACAGATACGCAGTATTTT. This translates into CASSPSGVRTDTQYF.

CDR3 sequence reads: CASILTSTSGANVLTF. CDR3 DNA sequence: TGTGCCAGTATTCTGACTAGCACCTCTGGGGCCAACGTCCTGACTTTC. The chain has TRBV19 and TRBJ2-6; 7 bases agree with TRBD2. Trimming removed 7 bases from V and 0 bases from J; junction bases left unmatched: 6. Per germline, CDR1 LNHDA and CDR2 SQIVND (reference sequence). The CDR3 sequence is 16 residues long.

This rearrangement joins TRBV2 to TRBJ2-5; TRBD1 matches 11 bases. Germline V CDR1 and CDR2: SNHLY, FYNNEI. The junction had 4 bases not matched to a gene; V was cut back by 6 bases and J by 4 bases. CDR3 length equals 14 residues. The CDR3 loop is CASSAGTGGETQYF. The CDR3 bases are TGTGCCAGCAGCGCCGGGACAGGGGGAGAGACCCAGTACTTC.

This clone was recorded a few times. The rearrangement links TRBV21-1 to TRBJ2-2; TRBD1 is the table's D call, not checked against the DNA. TRBV21-1 is a recognized pseudogene. The CDR3 contains 17 residues. The CDR3 sequence is CASSAFTGGQNTGELFF. CDR3 DNA: TGTGCCAGCAGCGCATTTACAGGGGGTCAAAACACCGGGGAGCTGTTTTTT.

The J gene is TRBJ1-2, the V gene TRBV4-1; tentatively, D is TRBD1 (6 bases). V was trimmed by 2 bases and J by 0 bases, leaving 13 bases between them. Germline V CDR1 and CDR2: MGHRA, YSYEKL. This CDR3 is 16 amino acids long. As DNA, the CDR3 is TGCGCCAGCAGCCAATCTCGGGACACTTCTAACTATGGCTACACCTTC. It is translated as CASSQSRDTSNYGYTF.